Listed below are T cell receptor beta chains from one sample, sequenced in a study of blood T cell repertoires in COVID-19. The table came from immunoSEQ multiplex PCR; TCRdb's copy has only in-frame clones and leaves some out. The sample has 92,000 or so clones; approximately 79% are singletons. The sample taken for sequencing was peripheral blood. These TCRs come from a woman aged 80 or over with acute or convalescent COVID-19. Both conserved end residues are part of each CDR3. Each record gives: CDR3 DNA, CDR3 protein, J gene, V gene, D gene, clone size. D genes are given only for firm matches. Clone size appears in some rows only: once, few, many, or a class for an expanded clone.

cdr3_nt: TGTGCCAGCAGCCCCCAGGGGGTCCTAAATCAGCCCCAGCATTTT
cdr3_aa: CASSPQGVLNQPQHF
j_call: TRBJ1-5
v_call: TRBV7-2
d_call: TRBD1
clone_size: .

cdr3_nt: TGCGCCAGCAGCCCGGGACAGGTCTATAATTCACCCCTCCACTTT
cdr3_aa: CASSPGQVYNSPLHF
j_call: TRBJ1-6
v_call: TRBV5-1
d_call: TRBD1
clone_size: .

cdr3_nt: TGTGCCAGCTCACAAGGACAGGCCCAAGCTAACTATGGCTACACCTTC
cdr3_aa: CASSQGQAQANYGYTF
j_call: TRBJ1-2
v_call: TRBV18
d_call: TRBD1
clone_size: few

cdr3_nt: TGTGCCAGCAGTGAAGCGCCAGGGGTGGTCACCTTC
cdr3_aa: CASSEAPGVVTF
j_call: TRBJ1-2
v_call: TRBV6-1
d_call: .
clone_size: .

cdr3_nt: TGTGCCAGCAGCCTCGACAGGGGGTCTGAAGCTTTCTTT
cdr3_aa: CASSLDRGSEAFF
j_call: TRBJ1-1
v_call: TRBV11-1
d_call: TRBD1
clone_size: few

cdr3_nt: TGTGCCAGCAGTGAAGCGCAAAGGGGCTATGGCTACACCTTC
cdr3_aa: CASSEAQRGYGYTF
j_call: TRBJ1-2
v_call: TRBV6-1
d_call: .
clone_size: .

cdr3_nt: TGTGCCAGCAGCCCCGGGACAGGGGACTATGGCTACACCTTC
cdr3_aa: CASSPGTGDYGYTF
j_call: TRBJ1-2
v_call: TRBV7-2
d_call: TRBD1
clone_size: .

cdr3_nt: TGTGCCAGCAGCAGACAGGGGCATGAGCAGTTCTTC
cdr3_aa: CASSRQGHEQFF
j_call: TRBJ2-1
v_call: TRBV2
d_call: TRBD1
clone_size: .

cdr3_nt: TGTGCCAGCAGCTTAATAGGAGGAGGAGCCAAAAACATTCAGTACTTC
cdr3_aa: CASSLIGGGAKNIQYF
j_call: TRBJ2-4
v_call: TRBV11-2
d_call: .
clone_size: once

cdr3_nt: TGTGCCAGCAGCTTAACGAGTGGGGGGGCTGATGAGCAGTTCTTC
cdr3_aa: CASSLTSGGADEQFF
j_call: TRBJ2-1
v_call: TRBV7-3
d_call: .
clone_size: few

cdr3_nt: TGTGCCAGCAGCTTCGGAGGATACACCACTGAAGCTTTCTTT
cdr3_aa: CASSFGGYTTEAFF
j_call: TRBJ1-1
v_call: TRBV11-2
d_call: .
clone_size: .

cdr3_nt: TGTGCCAGCAGCTTAGATATGACTGAAGCTTTCTTT
cdr3_aa: CASSLDMTEAFF
j_call: TRBJ1-1
v_call: TRBV11-3
d_call: .
clone_size: .

cdr3_nt: TGTGCCAGCAGCCTCGGGACAGGGGTCCCCTACGAGCAGTACTTC
cdr3_aa: CASSLGTGVPYEQYF
j_call: TRBJ2-7
v_call: TRBV3-1/TRBV3-2
d_call: TRBD1
clone_size: few

cdr3_nt: TGCGCCAGCAGCTCAGCCGCTTTTGGGACAGGGAGTGACGAGCAGTACTTC
cdr3_aa: CASSSAAFGTGSDEQYF
j_call: TRBJ2-7
v_call: TRBV5-1
d_call: TRBD1
clone_size: .

cdr3_nt: TGTGCCAGCAGCTTCCGAAAGGACAACTCCTACGAGCAGTACTTC
cdr3_aa: CASSFRKDNSYEQYF
j_call: TRBJ2-7
v_call: TRBV5-6
d_call: .
clone_size: .

cdr3_nt: TGTGCCAGCAGCTCGTCCGGGACAGTGGCGCAGTACTTC
cdr3_aa: CASSSSGTVAQYF
j_call: TRBJ2-7
v_call: TRBV11-2
d_call: TRBD1
clone_size: .

cdr3_nt: TGTGCCAGCAGCCCCACAGCAACTAATGAAAAACTGTTTTTT
cdr3_aa: CASSPTATNEKLFF
j_call: TRBJ1-4
v_call: TRBV11-1
d_call: .
clone_size: .

cdr3_nt: TGTGCCAGCAGCTTAGGAGGGGGTTACGAGCAGTACTTC
cdr3_aa: CASSLGGGYEQYF
j_call: TRBJ2-7
v_call: TRBV11-3
d_call: .
clone_size: .

cdr3_nt: TGTGCCAGCAGTGCTCAGAGGCGAGCTTTCTTT
cdr3_aa: CASSAQRRAFF
j_call: TRBJ1-1
v_call: TRBV2
d_call: .
clone_size: .

cdr3_nt: TGTGCCTGGCGGGGACTCTATGGACCCACCGGGGAGCTGTTTTTT
cdr3_aa: CAWRGLYGPTGELFF
j_call: TRBJ2-2
v_call: TRBV30
d_call: .
clone_size: .

cdr3_nt: TGTGCCGGGACCGACAGGGGGCGCTCGGATGGCTACACCTTC
cdr3_aa: CAGTDRGRSDGYTF
j_call: TRBJ1-2
v_call: TRBV5-4
d_call: TRBD1
clone_size: .

cdr3_nt: TGTGCCAGCAGCCCGTTTGCAACTAATGAAAAACTGTTTTTT
cdr3_aa: CASSPFATNEKLFF
j_call: TRBJ1-4
v_call: TRBV9
d_call: .
clone_size: once

cdr3_nt: TGTGCCAGCAGCCAAGAACCCAGGAACACTGAAGCTTTCTTT
cdr3_aa: CASSQEPRNTEAFF
j_call: TRBJ1-1
v_call: TRBV3-1/TRBV3-2
d_call: .
clone_size: .

cdr3_nt: TGCAGCGTTGACCGGACAGACAGGGCTGAGGAGACCCAGTACTTC
cdr3_aa: CSVDRTDRAEETQYF
j_call: TRBJ2-5
v_call: TRBV29-1
d_call: TRBD1
clone_size: .

cdr3_nt: TGTGCCAGTACCACCAGGGTGGGGACACAGCCCCAGCATTTT
cdr3_aa: CASTTRVGTQPQHF
j_call: TRBJ1-5
v_call: TRBV19
d_call: .
clone_size: .